These 32 T cell receptor beta chains were sequenced from one sample in a study of CD4+ T cells in melanoma. Sequencing was performed with immunoSEQ multiplex PCR; in TCRdb, only in-frame clones are kept and a portion is missing. The table includes about 110,000 clones, around 92% detected once. Sequencing used peripheral blood. The receptors originated from a human donor with melanoma.

The CDR3 spells CSVKPQGAGGPQHF. The CDR3 coding sequence is TGCAGCGTAAAACCGCAGGGGGCCGGAGGGCCCCAGCATTTT. The chain uses TRBV29-1 and TRBJ1-5; 8 nucleotides agree with TRBD1. Germline CDR1 is SQVTM and CDR2 is ANQGSEA. After removal of 6 bases from V and 9 bases from J, the junction contained 13 bases not matched to a gene. This CDR3 has 14 residues.

This clone was observed a few times. V and J are TRBV5-4 and TRBJ2-1; no reliable D call. Trimming left V 2 bases short and J 9 bases short, with 12 bases between. This CDR3 is 13 amino acids long. The germline CDR1 and CDR2 sequences are SGHNT and YYREEE (reference sequence). CDR3: CASSFWGSSEQFF. The CDR3 region has the DNA TGTGCCAGCAGCTTTTGGGGAAGTAGTGAGCAGTTCTTC.

This sequence joins TRBV29-1 and TRBJ2-5, with D possibly matching TRBD2 (6 bases). CDR1 SQVTM and CDR2 ANQGSEA come from the germline V gene. Trimming pared 1 base from V and 3 bases from J, leaving 12 bases between. The CDR3 is 14 amino acids. The CDR3: CSVEGGDGKETQYF. The CDR3 region has the DNA TGCAGCGTTGAAGGGGGGGACGGCAAAGAGACCCAGTACTTC. The whole variable domain, filled in from reference TRBV29-1 and TRBJ2-5, reads SAVISQKPSRDICQRGTSLTIQCQVDSQVTMMFWYRQQPGQSLTLIATANQGSEATYESGFVIDKFPISRPNLTFSTLTVSNMSPEDSSIYLCSVEGGDGKETQYFGPGTRLLVL.

The rearrangement joins TRBV15 to TRBJ2-3; 12 positions agree with TRBD1. The germline V gene encodes CDR1 LNHNV and CDR2 YYDKDF (reference sequence). The CDR3 has 17 amino acids. V shed 0 bases and J 8 bases; nucleotides not matched to a gene: 9. CDR3 protein: CATSRDLGQGAKGTQYF. The CDR3 bases are TGTGCCACCAGCAGAGATCTGGGACAGGGGGCGAAAGGTACGCAGTATTTT.

V usage is TRBV6-5 and J usage is TRBJ1-4; unclear D gene. With 3 bases removed from V and 11 bases from J, the gap between germline ends came to 10 bases. This CDR3 is built from 12 residues. CDR1 is MNHEY and CDR2 is SVGAGI in the germline V gene. The CDR3 sequence: CASSYSNGKLFF. The CDR3 DNA reads as TGTGCCAGCAGTTATTCAAACGGGAAACTGTTTTTT.

This clone was seen once. V gene TRBV5-6 combines with J gene TRBJ1-4; D may be TRBD1 (6 bases). This CDR3 has 16 residues. CDR1 SGHDT and CDR2 YYEEEE come from the germline V gene. The V end lost 4 bases, the J end lost 7 bases, and 20 bases lay between the germline ends. Written as DNA, the CDR3 is TGTGCCAGCAGCCCAACTCCACAGGGTTCGGCTGAAAAACTGTTTTTT. Amino acids: CASSPTPQGSAEKLFF.

The rearrangement uses TRBV14 and TRBJ2-3; 12 positions agree with TRBD1. The CDR3 extends over 16 amino acids. Trimming at V came to 1 base and at J to 4 bases, leaving 3 bases not matched to a gene. Germline CDR1 reads SGHDN; CDR2 reads FVKESK. The chain's CDR3 is CASSQVGTGGADTQYF. The DNA for the CDR3 is TGTGCCAGCAGCCAAGTAGGGACAGGGGGCGCAGATACGCAGTATTTT.

The chain couples TRBV19 to TRBJ2-5, with D perhaps TRBD1 or TRBD2 (5 bases each). Germline assignment: CDR1 LNHDA and CDR2 SQIVND (reference sequence). This CDR3 is 15 amino acids long. V was shortened by 3 bases and J by 2 bases, with 13 bases between the two germline ends. CDR3 sequence (DNA): TGTGCCAGTAGTATCCAGGGTGAGGGGCAAGAGACCCAGTACTTC. Translating it yields CASSIQGEGQETQYF.

The rearrangement links TRBV29-1 to TRBJ1-1; 7 nucleotides align to TRBD1. Trimming removed 4 bases from V and 6 bases from J; junction bases left unmatched: 11. Per germline, CDR1 SQVTM and CDR2 ANQGSEA. The length of the CDR3 is 14 residues. CDR3 amino acids: CSVVTYRGYAEAFF. DNA of the CDR3: TGCAGCGTTGTTACTTACAGGGGTTACGCTGAAGCTTTCTTT.

The rearrangement joins TRBV7-9 to TRBJ1-4, with D unclear. There are 13 residues in the CDR3. CDR1 is SEHNR and CDR2 is FQNEAQ in the germline V gene (reference sequence). V lost 5 bases, J lost 3 bases, and 7 bases lay in between. The CDR3 loop is CASSRPSNEKLFF. CDR3 coding DNA: TGTGCCAGCAGCCGGCCCTCTAATGAAAAACTGTTTTTT.

V usage is TRBV28 and J usage is TRBJ1-1; maybe TRBD1 (5 bases). CDR1 is MDHEN and CDR2 is SYDVKM in the germline V gene. V dropped 4 bases and J dropped 10 bases, with 19 bases sitting between them. The CDR3 runs to 14 residues. CDR3 nucleotide sequence: TGTGCCAGCAGTTCAAGCCGGGACGGCTTTTTAGCTTTCTTT. This sequence encodes CASSSSRDGFLAFF.

The V gene is TRBV10-3, the J gene TRBJ2-1; 8 nucleotides align to TRBD2. This CDR3 has 14 amino acids. Unmatched junction bases numbered 3, after V lost 6 bases and J lost 2 bases. Germline-derived CDR1 and CDR2 are ENHRY and SYGVKD. CDR3 in DNA: TGTGCCATCAGCGAGCGGGGGCCCTACAATGAGCAGTTCTTC. It translates to CAISERGPYNEQFF.

The sample holds one count of this clone. The chain couples TRBV28 to TRBJ1-5, with no clear D. Per the germline V gene, CDR1 is MDHEN and CDR2 is SYDVKM. The CDR3 is 13 residues long. The germline V and J ends were trimmed by 4 bases and 5 bases, with 9 bases remaining between them. DNA for the CDR3: TGTGCCAGCAGTTCCGACGGTTATCAGCCCCAGCATTTT. Translation gives CASSSDGYQPQHF.

The chain combines TRBV7-9 with TRBJ1-1; D perhaps matches TRBD1 (6 bases). The germline CDR1 and CDR2 sequences are SEHNR and FQNEAQ (reference sequence). V lost 4 bases and J 4 bases, leaving 10 bases between the germline ends. This CDR3 has 13 amino acids. The CDR3 reads CASSSQGRTEAFF. The CDR3 DNA reads TGTGCCAGCAGCTCACAGGGTCGCACTGAAGCTTTCTTT.

This chain uses TRBV5-1 with TRBJ2-7; weak D call: TRBD1 (6 bases). Germline CDR1 reads SGHRS; CDR2 reads YFSETQ. This CDR3 comprises 13 residues. V lost 0 bases, J lost 4 bases, and 8 bases lay in between. The CDR3 is CASSLGQEYEQYF. In nucleotides, the CDR3 is TGCGCCAGCAGCTTGGGACAGGAATACGAGCAGTACTTC.

This clone was seen a single time. The rearrangement joins TRBV28 to TRBJ1-5; D gene unclear. CDR1 and CDR2 (germline): MDHEN, SYDVKM. V lost 6 bases to trimming and J lost 0 bases, with 9 bases between them. The CDR3 is 14 residues long. CDR3 in DNA: TGTGCCAGCAGCCGGGTGAATAGCAATCAGCCCCAGCATTTT. It yields the protein CASSRVNSNQPQHF.

The table lists this clone with a count of one. The V and J genes are TRBV4-1 and TRBJ2-3; TRBD1 might be the D (6 bases). Trimming removed 1 base from V and 2 bases from J, with 10 bases in between. CDR1 and CDR2 from the germline V gene are MGHRA and YSYEKL. The CDR3 spans 15 residues. Here the CDR3 DNA reads TGCGCCAGCAGCCAAGCTACAGGGACCACAGATACGCAGTATTTT. It specifies CASSQATGTTDTQYF.

V usage is TRBV5-1 and J usage is TRBJ1-1; D unresolved. V was cut by 0 bases and J by 8 bases, with 14 bases left in between. This CDR3 contains 14 residues. Germline V CDR1 and CDR2: SGHRS, YFSETQ. The DNA for the CDR3 is TGCGCCAGCAGCTTGGATGGGCGCCGGGCCGAAGCTTTCTTT. Its protein product is CASSLDGRRAEAFF.

The V and J genes are TRBV18 and TRBJ1-2, with a weak D call TRBD1 (6 bases). The germline gives CDR1 KGHSH, CDR2 LQKENI. CDR3 length equals 14 residues. The germline V and J ends were trimmed by 5 bases and 8 bases, with 18 bases remaining between them. DNA of the CDR3: TGTGCCAGCTCAGAAGGGACACCCATGGAGGGCTACACCTTC. Amino acids: CASSEGTPMEGYTF.

This clone was picked up a small number of times. The rearrangement joins TRBV25-1 to TRBJ1-2, with TRBD1 matching 9 bases. The CDR3 is 13 amino acids. The germline gives CDR1 MGHDK, CDR2 SYGVNS. With 4 bases clipped from V and 7 bases from J, the junction kept 4 bases outside the gene matches. This CDR3 is CASSVGTGLGYTF. The DNA of the CDR3 is TGTGCCAGCAGTGTTGGGACAGGGCTTGGCTACACCTTC.

The CDR3 loop reads CASSTTGIQPQHF. The CDR3 DNA sequence: TGTGCCAGCAGCACGACAGGGATTCAGCCCCAGCATTTT. V and J are TRBV11-1 and TRBJ1-5; TRBD1 matches at 7 bases. The V gene end was trimmed by 5 bases and the J gene end by 6 bases; junction bases not matched to a gene: 4. This CDR3 is built from 13 residues. Germline V gene lookup returns CDR1 SGHAT and CDR2 FQDESV (reference sequence).

The chain recombines TRBV9 with TRBJ2-1; tentative D call: TRBD2 (5 bases). Germline values: CDR1 SGDLS, CDR2 YYNGEE. The CDR3 loop spans 14 amino acids. Trimming shortened V by 3 bases and J by 1 base, and 8 bases separated the two germline ends. CDR3 in amino acids: CASSEDLSYNEQFF. As DNA, the CDR3 is TGTGCCAGCAGCGAGGACTTATCCTACAATGAGCAGTTCTTC.

This clone appeared a few times. The chain recombines TRBV19 with TRBJ2-6; D unresolved. V gave up 6 bases and J gave up 0 bases, with 12 bases separating them. This CDR3 comprises 16 residues. Per germline, CDR1 LNHDA and CDR2 SQIVND (reference sequence). The CDR3 DNA sequence: TGTGCCAGTAGGTCGCTTTCTAGCTCTGGGGCCAACGTCCTGACTTTC. This encodes CASRSLSSSGANVLTF.

This chain links TRBV7-3 with TRBJ2-2; 9 bases align to TRBD2. This CDR3 is 15 amino acids long. Trimming at V came to 6 bases and at J to 0 bases, leaving 2 bases not matched to a gene. The germline CDR1 and CDR2 sequences are SGHTA and FQGTGA. The CDR3 sequence: CASRVAGANTGELFF. For the CDR3, the DNA is TGTGCCAGCAGGGTAGCGGGGGCGAACACCGGGGAGCTGTTTTTT.

This clone turned up a few times. This chain joins TRBV5-1 and TRBJ2-1, with TRBD2 matching 15 bases. Germline CDR1 and CDR2: SGHRS and YFSETQ. The CDR3 length is 17 residues. The V segment lost 4 bases and the J segment 9 bases; nucleotides outside the gene matches: 11. The DNA of the CDR3 is TGCGCCAGCAGCCTTGGACTAGCGGGAGGGAGTGGGGGTGAGCAGTTCTTC. This encodes CASSLGLAGGSGGEQFF.

The rearrangement links TRBV7-6 to TRBJ2-3; D not resolved. CDR3 size: 12 residues. Germline V gives CDR1 SGHVS, CDR2 FNYEAQ. V was cut by 7 bases and J by 4 bases, with 9 bases left in between. The CDR3 DNA follows: TGTGCCAGCACCTCTTTGGCAGATACGCAGTATTTT. It specifies CASTSLADTQYF.

The gene calls are TRBV6-6 and TRBJ1-3; D remains unclear. Trimming removed 5 bases at V and 0 bases at J, with 11 bases between. The length of the CDR3 is 15 residues. From germline, CDR1 is MNHNY and CDR2 SVGAGI (reference sequence). CDR3 DNA sequence: TGTGCCAGCAGTCCCTCAAATCCCTCTGGAAACACCATATATTTT. Translation gives CASSPSNPSGNTIYF.

The chain carries TRBV19 and TRBJ2-7; 7 bases agree with TRBD1. Germline CDR1 LNHDA, CDR2 SQIVND (reference sequence). Trimming took 5 bases from V and 4 from J; bases not matched to a gene: 5. The CDR3 covers 13 residues. The CDR3: CASSYRDSYEQYF. The CDR3 DNA sequence: TGTGCCAGTAGTTACCGGGACAGTTACGAGCAGTACTTC. The full variable domain, completed using reference TRBV19 and TRBJ2-7, is DGGITQSPKYLFRKEGQNVTLSCEQNLNHDAMYWYRQDPGQGLRLIYYSQIVNDFQKGDIAEGYSVSREKKESFPLTVTSAQKNPTAFYLCASSYRDSYEQYFGPGTRLTVT.

The V call is TRBV5-4, the J call TRBJ2-5; D may be TRBD1 (5 bases). V dropped 0 bases and J dropped 3 bases, with 9 bases sitting between them. Germline lookup yields CDR1 SGHNT and CDR2 YYREEE (reference sequence). The CDR3 is made up of 14 amino acids. The CDR3 is CASSLAVREETQYF. The CDR3 coding sequence is TGTGCCAGCAGCTTGGCTGTCAGGGAAGAGACCCAGTACTTC.

The V and J genes are TRBV5-1 and TRBJ1-2; D not certain. The CDR3 has 13 amino acids. V lost 4 bases and J 3 bases, leaving 10 bases between the germline ends. Germline-derived CDR1 and CDR2 are SGHRS and YFSETQ. In nucleotides, the CDR3 is TGCGCCAGCAGCCACGACGGAGACTATGGCTACACCTTC. It yields the protein CASSHDGDYGYTF.

The rearrangement uses TRBV7-2 and TRBJ1-2; 10 bases agree with TRBD1. Germline V lookup: CDR1 SGHTA, CDR2 FQGNSA. This CDR3 has 16 amino acids. The trim removed 0 bases at V and 0 bases at J, leaving 1 base unmatched. CDR3 amino acids: CASSLAGTGANYGYTF. CDR3 sequence (DNA): TGTGCCAGCAGCTTAGCCGGGACAGGGGCTAACTATGGCTACACCTTC.

This chain links TRBV7-6 with TRBJ1-1; a weak D match, TRBD1 (5 bases). CDR1 SGHVS and CDR2 FNYEAQ come from the germline V gene. V was pared by 1 base and J by 2 bases, with 8 bases between. The CDR3 runs to 14 residues. CDR3 region: CASSLVGGNTEAFF. CDR3 sequence (DNA): TGTGCCAGCAGCTTAGTTGGGGGAAACACTGAAGCTTTCTTT.